This T cell receptor (beta chain) was recorded in a study of blood T cell repertoires in COVID-19. Study-level information: T cells, B-cell-depleted T cells, or PBMCs provided the cDNA or gDNA that served as material.

Original handling: Amplification of reference gene primers was used by the study to estimate nucleated cell counts. Sequencing used immunoSEQ multiplex PCR; TCRdb keeps in-frame clones, though not all of them. That table is the source of V, J and clone size, and D and trimming were worked out from the DNA. The sample contains under 300,000 clones, 70% to 90% of which appear only once. Germline V CDR1 and CDR2: SGDLS, YYNGEE. This CDR3 has 15 residues. Trimming took off 4 bases at V and 4 bases at J, with 17 bases between the two ends. This receptor was obtained from a man in his sixties who had recovered from COVID-19. The chain uses TRBV9 and TRBJ1-1, with TRBD1 as a possible D gene (6 bases). Sequencing was done on a sample of peripheral blood. The CDR3 is CASSTSQGRGTEAFF. DNA of the CDR3: TGTGCCAGCAGCACTTCACAGGGTCGGGGCACTGAAGCTTTCTTT.